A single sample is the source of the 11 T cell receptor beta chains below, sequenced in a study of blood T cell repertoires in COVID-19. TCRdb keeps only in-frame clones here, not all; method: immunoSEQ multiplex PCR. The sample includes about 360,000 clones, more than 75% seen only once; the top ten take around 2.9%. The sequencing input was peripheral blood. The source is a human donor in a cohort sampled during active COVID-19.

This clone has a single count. CDR3 residues: CASSVGRPDTIYF. In DNA, the CDR3 is TGTGCCAGTAGTGTGGGCCGGCCGGACACCATATATTTT. The chain recombines TRBV19 with TRBJ1-3; D uncertain. Germline values: CDR1 LNHDA, CDR2 SQIVND (reference sequence). V lost 5 bases and J 8 bases, leaving 13 bases between the germline ends. The length of the CDR3 is 13 residues.

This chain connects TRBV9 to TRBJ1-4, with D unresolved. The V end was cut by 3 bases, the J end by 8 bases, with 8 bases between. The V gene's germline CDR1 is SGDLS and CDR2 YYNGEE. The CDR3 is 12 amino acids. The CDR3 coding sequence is TGTGCCAGCAGCGAATCCGGGGAAAAACTGTTTTTT. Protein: CASSESGEKLFF.

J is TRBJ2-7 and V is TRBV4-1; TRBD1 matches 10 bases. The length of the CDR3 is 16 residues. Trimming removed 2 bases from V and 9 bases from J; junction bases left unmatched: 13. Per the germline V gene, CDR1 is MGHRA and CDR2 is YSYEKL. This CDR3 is CASSQNPGTGDGGQYF. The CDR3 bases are TGCGCCAGCAGCCAAAATCCCGGGACAGGGGACGGGGGGCAGTACTTC.

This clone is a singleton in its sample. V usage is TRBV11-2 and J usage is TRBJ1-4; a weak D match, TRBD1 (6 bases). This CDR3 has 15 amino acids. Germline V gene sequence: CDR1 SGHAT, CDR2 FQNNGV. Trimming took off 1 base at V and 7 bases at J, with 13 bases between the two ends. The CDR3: CASSLVGGAGEKLFF. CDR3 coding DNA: TGTGCCAGCAGCTTAGTCGGGGGGGCCGGTGAAAAACTGTTTTTT.

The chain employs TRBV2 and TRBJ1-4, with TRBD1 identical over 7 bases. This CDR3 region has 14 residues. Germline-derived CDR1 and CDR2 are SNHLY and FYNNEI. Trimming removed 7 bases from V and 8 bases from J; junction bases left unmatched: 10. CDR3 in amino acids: CASNGAGGDEKLFF. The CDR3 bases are TGTGCCAGCAACGGGGCAGGGGGAGACGAAAAACTGTTTTTT. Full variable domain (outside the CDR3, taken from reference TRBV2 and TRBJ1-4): EPEVTQTPSHQVTQMGQEVILRCVPISNHLYFYWYRQILGQKVEFLVSFYNNEISEKSEIFDDQFSVERPDGSNFTLKIRSTKLEDSAMYFCASNGAGGDEKLFFGSGTQLSVL.

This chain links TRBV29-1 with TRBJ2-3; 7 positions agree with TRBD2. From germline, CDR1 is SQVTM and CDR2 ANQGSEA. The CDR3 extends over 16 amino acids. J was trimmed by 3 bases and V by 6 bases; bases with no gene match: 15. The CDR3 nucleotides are TGCAGCGTCGCTGGGGGGGTCAGGACACCGACAGATACGCAGTATTTT. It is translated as CSVAGGVRTPTDTQYF.

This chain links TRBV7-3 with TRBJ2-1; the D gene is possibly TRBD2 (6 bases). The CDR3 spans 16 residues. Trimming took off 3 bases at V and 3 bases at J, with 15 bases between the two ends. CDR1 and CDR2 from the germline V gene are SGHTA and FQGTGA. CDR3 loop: CASSLNGGALYNEQFF. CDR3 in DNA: TGTGCCAGCAGCTTGAACGGAGGGGCTCTCTACAATGAGCAGTTCTTC.

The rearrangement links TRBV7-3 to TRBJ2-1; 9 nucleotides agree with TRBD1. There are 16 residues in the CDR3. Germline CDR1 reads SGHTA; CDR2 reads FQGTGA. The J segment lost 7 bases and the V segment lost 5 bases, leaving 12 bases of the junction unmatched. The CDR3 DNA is TGTGCCAGCAGCCTTCAGACAGGGGGGGACTCAAATGAGCAGTTCTTC. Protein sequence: CASSLQTGGDSNEQFF.

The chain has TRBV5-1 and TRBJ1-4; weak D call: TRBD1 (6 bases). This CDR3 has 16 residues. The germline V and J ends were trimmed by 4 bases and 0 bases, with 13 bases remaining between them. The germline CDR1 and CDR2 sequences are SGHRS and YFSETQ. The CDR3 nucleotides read TGCGCCAGCAGCCCCTGGGGGCTAACAACTAATGAAAAACTGTTTTTT. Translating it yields CASSPWGLTTNEKLFF.

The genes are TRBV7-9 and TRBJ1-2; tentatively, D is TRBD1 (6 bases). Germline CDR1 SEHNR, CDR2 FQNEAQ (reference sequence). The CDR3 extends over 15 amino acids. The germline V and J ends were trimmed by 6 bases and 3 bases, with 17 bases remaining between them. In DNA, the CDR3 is TGTGCCAGCAGTCAAAACCGCAGGGGAGACTATGGCTACACCTTC. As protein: CASSQNRRGDYGYTF.

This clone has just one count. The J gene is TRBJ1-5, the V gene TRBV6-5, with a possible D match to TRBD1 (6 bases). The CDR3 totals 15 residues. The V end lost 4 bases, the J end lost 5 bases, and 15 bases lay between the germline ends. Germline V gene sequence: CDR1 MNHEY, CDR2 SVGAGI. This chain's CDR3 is CASSSHWTEDQPQHF. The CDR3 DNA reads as TGTGCCAGCAGTTCCCATTGGACAGAAGATCAGCCCCAGCATTTT.